Below, 23 T cell receptor beta chains from the same sample are listed, as sequenced in a study of cytomegalovirus exposure and HLA in healthy donors. Primers: 60 Vbeta forward and 13 Jbeta reverse. Measured with immunoSEQ multiplex PCR; TCRdb has only the in-frame clones, and not every one. The sample has over 80,000 clones, 65% to 85% seen once. The specimen was PBMCs. The receptors shown here come from a man in his fifties or sixties in good health and CMV-seronegative.

V and J are TRBV9 and TRBJ2-1; the match to TRBD2 covers 14 bases. Germline V gives CDR1 SGDLS, CDR2 YYNGEE. With V trimmed by 3 bases and J by 6 bases, 11 bases remained unmatched. This CDR3 comprises 18 residues. For the CDR3, the DNA is TGTGCCAGCAGCGAGAGGACTAGCGGGAGGCGGGCGGGCAATGAGCAGTTCTTC. Its protein product is CASSERTSGRRAGNEQFF.

The chain has TRBV25-1 and TRBJ2-2, with 8 bases that match TRBD1. V was pared by 9 bases and J by 1 base, with 13 bases of the junction left unmatched. This CDR3 comprises 17 residues. Germline CDR1 reads MGHDK; CDR2 reads SYGVNS. The DNA of the CDR3 is TGTGCCAGTACCCCCTCTCAGGGGGCGAGGAACACCGGGGAGCTGTTTTTT. Translated, it gives CASTPSQGARNTGELFF.

This clone has just one count. The J gene is TRBJ1-1, the V gene TRBV19; D not resolved. The germline V and J ends were trimmed by 5 bases and 6 bases, with 13 bases remaining between them. Germline lookup yields CDR1 LNHDA and CDR2 SQIVND (reference sequence). The CDR3 runs to 13 residues. In nucleotides, the CDR3 is TGTGCCAGTAGTTTAACCGACAAGGCTGAAGCTTTCTTT. This encodes CASSLTDKAEAFF.

This clone came up a few times. CDR3 loop: CASSLGRELNTGELFF. Here the CDR3 DNA reads TGTGCCAGCAGCTTGGGGCGGGAATTAAACACCGGGGAGCTGTTTTTT. V and J are TRBV5-4 and TRBJ2-2; weak D call: TRBD2 (6 bases). Looked up from germline, CDR1 is SGHNT and CDR2 is YYREEE (reference sequence). The CDR3 runs to 16 residues. V was pared by 0 bases and J by 2 bases, with 11 bases between. Together with reference TRBV5-4 and TRBJ2-2, the CDR3 gives the full variable domain: ETGVTQSPTHLIKTRGQQVTLRCSSQSGHNTVSWYQQALGQGPQFIFQYYREEENGRGNFPPRFSGLQFPNYSSELNVNALELDDSALYLCASSLGRELNTGELFFGEGSRLTVL.

V gene TRBV7-8 combines with J gene TRBJ1-4; D is unresolved. The CDR3 has 15 amino acids. The V end was cut by 5 bases, the J end by 8 bases, with 18 bases between. Germline CDR1 reads SGHVS; CDR2 reads FQNEAQ. CDR3 loop: CASSPTAEGGEKLFF. CDR3 bases: TGTGCCAGCAGCCCGACTGCTGAGGGTGGAGAAAAACTGTTTTTT.

In its sample, this clone was seen a few times. Germline is not matched at one junction end, which may reflect a read error. CDR3 sequence: CARRHGQKDF. The CDR3 DNA reads TGTGCCAGAAGACACGGACAGAAGGATTTT. V and J are TRBV5-3 and TRBJ1-5, with a tentative D call TRBD1 (6 bases). TRBV5-3 has ORF status, its function being uncertain. The CDR3 loop spans 10 amino acids.

As DNA, the CDR3 is TGTGCCAGCACGATGACTAGCGGGAGGGAAGAGACCCAGTACTTC. Translation: CASTMTSGREETQYF. This sequence joins TRBV2 and TRBJ2-5; TRBD2 agrees at 14 bases. Germline V lookup: CDR1 SNHLY, CDR2 FYNNEI. Losses at the gene ends were 7 bases for V and 3 bases for J; bases not matched to a gene: 4. CDR3 length: 15 amino acids.

This clone was recorded once. The chain is built from TRBV7-2 and TRBJ2-3; 7 bases are a match to TRBD2. The germline V gene encodes CDR1 SGHTA and CDR2 FQGNSA. This CDR3 has 15 residues. V shed 6 bases, J shed 1 base, and the junction held 7 bases outside the gene matches. The CDR3 sequence is CASSGVAGGTDTQYF. CDR3 coding DNA: TGTGCCAGCAGTGGAGTAGCGGGCGGCACAGATACGCAGTATTTT.

The chain employs TRBV13 and TRBJ2-7, with 11 bases aligning to TRBD2. There are 16 residues in the CDR3. The germline V gene encodes CDR1 PRHDT and CDR2 FYEKMQ (reference sequence). V was pared by 2 bases and J by 1 base, with 4 bases of the junction left unmatched. The CDR3 is CASSLYPSGRSYEQYF. The CDR3 nucleotides are TGTGCCAGCAGCTTATATCCTAGCGGGAGGTCCTACGAGCAGTACTTC.

As DNA, the CDR3 is TGTGCCAGCAGCTTAGAGGGGGCTTACTTGAATGAGCAGTTCTTC. Its translation is CASSLEGAYLNEQFF. The chain is built from TRBV7-3 and TRBJ2-1, with 7 positions matching TRBD1. The CDR3 consists of 15 residues. V lost 2 bases, J lost 7 bases, and 8 bases stayed unmatched. Looked up from germline, CDR1 is SGHTA and CDR2 is FQGTGA.

The chain is built from TRBV6-1 and TRBJ2-2; D is perhaps TRBD1 (5 bases). The CDR3 is made up of 16 amino acids. The V end lost 3 bases, the J end lost 3 bases, and 14 bases lay between the germline ends. Germline V gene sequence: CDR1 MNHNS, CDR2 SASEGT. The CDR3 loop is CASSEYPPRDTGELFF. DNA of the CDR3: TGTGCCAGCAGTGAGTACCCTCCCAGGGACACCGGGGAGCTGTTTTTT.

This clone is termed medium-sized. The rearrangement joins TRBV19 to TRBJ2-3; D not certain. Trimming removed 4 bases at V and 0 bases at J, with 8 bases between. The CDR3 has 14 residues. In germline, CDR1 is LNHDA, CDR2 SQIVND (reference sequence). In DNA form, the CDR3 reads TGTGCCAGTAGTACCTACTTGAGCACAGATACGCAGTATTTT. Encoded protein: CASSTYLSTDTQYF.

J is TRBJ2-7 and V is TRBV28; tentatively, D is TRBD1 (5 bases). Germline loops: CDR1 MDHEN, CDR2 SYDVKM. Trimming removed 5 bases from V and 4 bases from J, with 9 bases in between. This CDR3 spans 12 amino acids. The CDR3 region has the DNA TGTGCCAGCAGTCTCCAGGGTTACGAGCAGTACTTC. Its translation is CASSLQGYEQYF.

The rearrangement uses TRBV6-5 and TRBJ1-6; 8 bases align to TRBD1. V was pared by 5 bases and J by 10 bases, with 7 bases of the junction left unmatched. The CDR3 is 14 amino acids. Germline CDR1 reads MNHEY; CDR2 reads SVGAGI. The CDR3 DNA sequence: TGTGCCAGCAGTGCTCGGCAGGGGGCATCACCCCTCCACTTT. Translating gives CASSARQGASPLHF.

The rearrangement uses TRBV28 and TRBJ1-2; TRBD1 might be the D (5 bases). Germline V gene lookup returns CDR1 MDHEN and CDR2 SYDVKM. V was trimmed by 4 bases and J by 4 bases, leaving 13 bases between them. The CDR3 loop spans 14 amino acids. The CDR3 protein is CASSYQTESYGYTF. The CDR3, as DNA: TGTGCCAGCAGTTACCAGACAGAGAGCTATGGCTACACCTTC.

The V call is TRBV5-5, the J call TRBJ2-7; TRBD2 matches at 8 bases. There are 18 residues in the CDR3. V shed 4 bases, J shed 0 bases, and the junction held 15 bases outside the gene matches. The V gene's germline CDR1 is SGHKS and CDR2 YYEKEE (reference sequence). Written as DNA, the CDR3 is TGTGCCAGCAGCCGGGGGGGGATCTCGGCGACAGGCTCCTACGAGCAGTACTTC. Residues: CASSRGGISATGSYEQYF.

The chain couples TRBV28 to TRBJ2-5; possibly TRBD1 for D (6 bases). Germline CDR1 MDHEN, CDR2 SYDVKM. The CDR3 covers 14 residues. Trimming removed 7 bases from V and 2 bases from J, with 14 bases in between. CDR3 nucleotides: TGTGCCAGCAACGCCTGGACAGATCAAGAGACCCAGTACTTC. Translation gives CASNAWTDQETQYF.

The chain recombines TRBV5-1 with TRBJ1-1; D is uncertain. The V end lost 0 bases, the J end lost 0 bases, and 6 bases lay between the germline ends. The CDR3 runs to 14 residues. CDR1 is SGHRS, CDR2 YFSETQ, per germline. The DNA of the CDR3 is TGCGCCAGCAGCTTGGGGGAGATGAACACTGAAGCTTTCTTT. This translates into CASSLGEMNTEAFF.

CDR3 nucleotide sequence: TGTGCCAGCAGTCTTAGCGGGAGTCATAGTGAGCAGTTCTTC. Amino acid sequence: CASSLSGSHSEQFF. The J gene is TRBJ2-1, the V gene TRBV27; 9 nucleotides line up with TRBD2. Germline assignment: CDR1 MNHEY and CDR2 SMNVEV (reference sequence). The CDR3 sequence is 14 residues long. V gave up 5 bases and J gave up 9 bases; unmatched junction bases: 8.

This clone has only a few counts. The rearrangement joins TRBV19 to TRBJ1-1; D might be TRBD1 (6 bases). The V end was cut by 7 bases, the J end by 3 bases, with 12 bases between. The CDR3 is made up of 13 amino acids. Germline CDR1 and CDR2: LNHDA and SQIVND (reference sequence). In nucleotides, the CDR3 is TGTGCCAGTAACAGAGAGGGGGACACTGAAGCTTTCTTT. This translates into CASNREGDTEAFF.

This clone showed up just once. The J gene is TRBJ2-1, the V gene TRBV7-2; 11 nucleotides line up with TRBD2. V was clipped by 5 bases and J by 12 bases; unmatched bases: 15. The CDR3 totals 16 residues. CDR1 is SGHTA and CDR2 is FQGNSA in the germline V gene. CDR3 loop: CASSIDGTSGSFGQFF. The CDR3 DNA follows: TGTGCCAGCAGCATAGACGGGACTAGCGGATCTTTCGGGCAGTTCTTC. The full variable domain, in which reference TRBV7-2 and TRBJ2-1 provide the parts outside the CDR3, is GAGVSQSPSNKVTEKGKDVELRCDPISGHTALYWYRQSLGQGLEFLIYFQGNSAPDKSGLPSDRFSAERTGGSVSTLTIQRTQQEDSAVYLCASSIDGTSGSFGQFFGPGTRLTVL.

The gene calls are TRBV5-8 and TRBJ2-6; 8 nucleotides align to TRBD1. The CDR3 length is 18 residues. After removal of 0 bases from V and 4 bases from J, the junction contained 9 bases not matched to a gene. Germline loops: CDR1 SGHTS, CDR2 YDEGEE. The CDR3 nucleotides read TGTGCCAGCAGCTTGGGAATACGGACAGGGATCGGGGCCAACGTCCTGACTTTC. Its protein is CASSLGIRTGIGANVLTF.

The genes are TRBV11-2 and TRBJ2-5; maybe TRBD1 (6 bases). CDR3 length: 15 amino acids. V lost 4 bases and J lost 1, with 13 bases in between. Germline V gene sequence: CDR1 SGHAT, CDR2 FQNNGV. The CDR3 sequence: CASSSFQGPQETQYF. The CDR3 nucleotides are TGTGCCAGCAGCTCCTTTCAGGGGCCCCAAGAGACCCAGTACTTC.